The rows below give T cell receptor beta chains drawn from one sample of a study of blood T cell repertoires in COVID-19. Assay: immunoSEQ multiplex PCR; the TCRdb copy retains only in-frame clones and omits some. The data show a few hundred thousand clones, around nine tenths seen once. The specimen was PBMCs or T cells enriched from blood (not recorded which). These receptors were taken from a man between 35 and 55 years old who had recovered from COVID-19. The CDR3 runs from the conserved cysteine through the conserved F or W. Fields, in order: D gene, J gene, clone size, V gene, CDR3 protein, CDR3 DNA. D genes are given only for firm matches. Expanded clones get a size class; other rows say once, few or many, or leave the size out.

D: TRBD2
J: TRBJ2-4
size: -
V: TRBV2
CDR3: CASSPWTSGRFILAKNIQYF
DNA: TGTGCCAGCAGTCCCTGGACTAGCGGGAGGTTTATACTAGCCAAAAACATTCAGTACTTC

D: -
J: TRBJ1-1
size: few
V: TRBV28
CDR3: CASSLYIRQGGTEAFF
DNA: TGTGCCAGCAGTTTATACATTCGTCAGGGAGGAACTGAAGCTTTCTTT

D: TRBD1
J: TRBJ1-6
size: -
V: TRBV14
CDR3: CASSRRDRWVLDSPLHF
DNA: TGTGCCAGCAGCCGCCGGGACAGATGGGTCTTGGATTCACCCCTCCACTTT

D: TRBD1
J: TRBJ1-6
size: -
V: TRBV6-6
CDR3: CASSHSPTGAARNSPLHF
DNA: TGTGCCAGCAGTCACAGCCCCACAGGGGCGGCGAGGAATTCACCCCTCCACTTT

D: -
J: TRBJ1-5
size: -
V: TRBV7-2
CDR3: CASSLAGGRNQPQHF
DNA: TGTGCCAGCAGCTTAGCGGGGGGGCGCAATCAGCCCCAGCATTTT

D: -
J: TRBJ1-3
size: -
V: TRBV5-1
CDR3: CASSLGGGLHSGNTIYF
DNA: TGCGCCAGCAGCTTGGGTGGCGGGTTACACTCTGGAAACACCATATATTTT

D: TRBD2
J: TRBJ2-5
size: -
V: TRBV7-6
CDR3: CASSLGTSSQETQYF
DNA: TGTGCCAGCAGCTTAGGGACTAGCAGTCAAGAGACCCAGTACTTC

D: TRBD1
J: TRBJ2-1
size: -
V: TRBV7-3
CDR3: CASSPDRGIYNEQFF
DNA: TGTGCCAGCAGCCCCGACAGGGGGATCTACAATGAGCAGTTCTTC

D: TRBD1
J: TRBJ2-5
size: -
V: TRBV7-2
CDR3: CASSPRTGAYQETQYF
DNA: TGTGCCAGCAGCCCGAGGACAGGGGCGTACCAAGAGACCCAGTACTTC

D: TRBD1
J: TRBJ1-2
size: -
V: TRBV7-2
CDR3: CASTYSRGDLNYGYTF
DNA: TGTGCCAGCACCTATTCCAGGGGGGACCTTAACTATGGCTACACCTTC

D: -
J: TRBJ2-1
size: -
V: TRBV9
CDR3: CASSVVAGYSYNEQFF
DNA: TGTGCCAGCAGCGTAGTTGCGGGCTACTCCTACAATGAGCAGTTCTTC

D: -
J: TRBJ1-2
size: -
V: TRBV11-2
CDR3: CASSLEAGAGGYTF
DNA: TGTGCCAGCAGCTTAGAGGCTGGGGCTGGAGGCTACACCTTC

D: -
J: TRBJ2-1
size: -
V: TRBV27
CDR3: CASSLMGASYNEQFF
DNA: TGTGCCAGCAGTTTAATGGGGGCTTCCTACAATGAGCAGTTCTTC

D: TRBD2
J: TRBJ2-7
size: -
V: TRBV5-5
CDR3: CASRLAGASSYEQYF
DNA: TGTGCCAGCAGGTTAGCGGGGGCCTCCTCCTACGAGCAGTACTTC

D: -
J: TRBJ1-1
size: -
V: TRBV12-3/TRBV12-4
CDR3: CASSQGVNTEAFF
DNA: TGTGCCAGCAGTCAGGGTGTGAACACTGAAGCTTTCTTT

D: -
J: TRBJ1-2
size: -
V: TRBV12-3/TRBV12-4
CDR3: CASSPGWIRGYTF
DNA: TGTGCCAGCAGTCCGGGTTGGATCCGTGGCTACACCTTC

D: TRBD1
J: TRBJ1-1
size: few
V: TRBV7-9
CDR3: CVIGTGGTEAFF
DNA: TGTGTGATCGGGACAGGGGGCACTGAAGCTTTCTTT

D: TRBD1
J: TRBJ1-2
size: -
V: TRBV10-3
CDR3: CAISEGTGDDYGYTF
DNA: TGTGCCATCAGTGAGGGGACAGGGGATGACTATGGCTACACCTTC

D: TRBD1
J: TRBJ2-7
size: -
V: TRBV5-6
CDR3: CASSLGDSHYEQYF
DNA: TGTGCCAGCAGCTTGGGGGACAGCCACTACGAGCAGTACTTC

D: -
J: TRBJ1-1
size: once
V: TRBV10-3
CDR3: CAISEYGQGNTEAFF
DNA: TGTGCCATCAGTGAGTATGGGCAGGGAAACACTGAAGCTTTCTTT

D: -
J: TRBJ1-5
size: many
V: TRBV6-1
CDR3: CASSEVPGGSNQPQHF
DNA: TGTGCCAGCAGTGAAGTTCCGGGGGGAAGCAATCAGCCCCAGCATTTT

D: TRBD1
J: TRBJ2-2
size: -
V: TRBV5-1
CDR3: CASSVGGQGSGELFF
DNA: TGCGCCAGCAGCGTGGGGGGACAGGGGTCCGGGGAGCTGTTTTTT

D: TRBD2
J: TRBJ2-7
size: -
V: TRBV7-2
CDR3: CASSNLAGGFSEQYF
DNA: TGTGCCAGCAGCAACCTAGCGGGGGGTTTCTCCGAGCAGTACTTC

D: -
J: TRBJ2-7
size: -
V: TRBV6-1
CDR3: CASSDVGGRMYEQYF
DNA: TGTGCCAGCAGTGATGTGGGGGGGCGTATGTACGAGCAGTACTTC

D: TRBD1
J: TRBJ1-2
size: many
V: TRBV15
CDR3: CATSPPTGGANFYGYTF
DNA: TGTGCCACCAGCCCCCCGACAGGGGGGGCAAATTTCTATGGCTACACCTTC

D: -
J: TRBJ2-5
size: -
V: TRBV11-3
CDR3: CASSLAVETQYF
DNA: TGTGCCAGCAGCTTAGCGGTCGAGACCCAGTACTTC

D: TRBD1
J: TRBJ2-6
size: -
V: TRBV18
CDR3: CASSPNHPGQGSSGANVLTF
DNA: TGTGCCAGCTCACCCAACCATCCGGGACAGGGGAGCTCTGGGGCCAACGTCCTGACTTTC

D: -
J: TRBJ2-2
size: -
V: TRBV3-1/TRBV3-2
CDR3: CASSQDRNGELFF
DNA: TGTGCCAGCAGCCAAGATAGAAACGGGGAGCTGTTTTTT

D: -
J: TRBJ2-7
size: -
V: TRBV6-2/TRBV6-3
CDR3: CASSSGGHVEQYF
DNA: TGTGCCAGCAGTTCCGGGGGGCACGTCGAGCAGTACTTC

D: TRBD1
J: TRBJ1-6
size: -
V: TRBV5-5
CDR3: CASSLEGQGLSPLHF
DNA: TGTGCCAGCAGCTTGGAGGGACAGGGACTTTCACCCCTCCACTTT

D: TRBD1
J: TRBJ2-7
size: -
V: TRBV10-3
CDR3: CAISPGTGFEQYF
DNA: TGTGCCATCAGTCCCGGGACAGGGTTCGAGCAGTACTTC

D: TRBD1
J: TRBJ1-1
size: few
V: TRBV19
CDR3: CASSDRGARNTEAFF
DNA: TGTGCCAGTAGCGACAGGGGCGCCCGGAACACTGAAGCTTTCTTT